The rows below give T cell receptor beta chains drawn from one sample of a study of T cell responses to AZD1222 COVID-19 vaccine. TCRdb keeps only in-frame clones here, not all; method: immunoSEQ multiplex PCR. The repertoire holds approximately 100,000 clones, with around 90% as singletons. The material was peripheral blood, obtained on day 0 of AZD1222 vaccination. The receptors come from an adult in good health. The CDR3 runs from the conserved cysteine through the conserved F or W. Each record gives: CDR3 DNA, CDR3 protein, J gene, V gene, clone size, D gene. D genes are given only for firm matches. Clone size is stated in some rows and not others, as once, few, many or a class when expanded.

CDR3 DNA: TGCGCCAGCAGCTTGGCCGGCGGGGTGTACAATGAGCAGTTCTTC
CDR3 protein: CASSLAGGVYNEQFF
J gene: TRBJ2-1
V gene: TRBV5-1
clone size: once
D gene: .

CDR3 DNA: TGTGCCAGCAGTTTAGGACAGGGGAGATTGGTAGATACGCAGTATTTT
CDR3 protein: CASSLGQGRLVDTQYF
J gene: TRBJ2-3
V gene: TRBV28
clone size: .
D gene: TRBD1

CDR3 DNA: TGTGCCAGCAGCTTTCCCACAGGGGAGGACCTTGAAGCTTTCTTT
CDR3 protein: CASSFPTGEDLEAFF
J gene: TRBJ1-1
V gene: TRBV5-4
clone size: .
D gene: TRBD1

CDR3 DNA: TGTGCCAGCAGCCAAGCGGGGGGGGAGCAGTACTTC
CDR3 protein: CASSQAGGEQYF
J gene: TRBJ2-7
V gene: TRBV3-1/TRBV3-2
clone size: .
D gene: TRBD2

CDR3 DNA: TGTGCCAGTAGTATACAGCAGGGGCCCTACAATGAGCAGTTCTTC
CDR3 protein: CASSIQQGPYNEQFF
J gene: TRBJ2-1
V gene: TRBV19
clone size: .
D gene: .

CDR3 DNA: TGCGCCAGCAGCTTGTGGGCAGGGGGAGTAGGAAACACCATATATTTT
CDR3 protein: CASSLWAGGVGNTIYF
J gene: TRBJ1-3
V gene: TRBV5-1
clone size: .
D gene: TRBD1

CDR3 DNA: TGTGCCAGCAGCGTTAGCGGGGGCCTAAGTACCACAGATACGCAGTATTTT
CDR3 protein: CASSVSGGLSTTDTQYF
J gene: TRBJ2-3
V gene: TRBV9
clone size: .
D gene: TRBD2

CDR3 DNA: TGTGCCAGCAGGGGGATTGGACAGGGCTTCATGAACACTGAAGCTTTCTTT
CDR3 protein: CASRGIGQGFMNTEAFF
J gene: TRBJ1-1
V gene: TRBV28
clone size: .
D gene: TRBD1

CDR3 DNA: TGTGCCAGCAGTTACTCGACTAACTATGGCTACACCTTC
CDR3 protein: CASSYSTNYGYTF
J gene: TRBJ1-2
V gene: TRBV6-5
clone size: .
D gene: .

CDR3 DNA: TGTGCCAGCAGCCCTTATTCATTGAGCGGGGGCAATGAGCAGTTCTTC
CDR3 protein: CASSPYSLSGGNEQFF
J gene: TRBJ2-1
V gene: TRBV7-2
clone size: .
D gene: TRBD2

CDR3 DNA: TGTGCCAGCAACTCGCCGGGACAGGGGTCCTACGAGCAGTACTTC
CDR3 protein: CASNSPGQGSYEQYF
J gene: TRBJ2-7
V gene: TRBV9
clone size: .
D gene: TRBD1

CDR3 DNA: TGTGCCACCAGCTTTCTCCGGGACAAACCCGAGCAGTACTTC
CDR3 protein: CATSFLRDKPEQYF
J gene: TRBJ2-7
V gene: TRBV15
clone size: .
D gene: .

CDR3 DNA: TGTGCCAGCAGTTTAAGGTGGAGAACTAATGAAAAACTGTTTTTT
CDR3 protein: CASSLRWRTNEKLFF
J gene: TRBJ1-4
V gene: TRBV28
clone size: .
D gene: .

CDR3 DNA: TGTGCCAGTAGTATTCCATTCAGGGGGAGCAATCAGCCCCAGCATTTT
CDR3 protein: CASSIPFRGSNQPQHF
J gene: TRBJ1-5
V gene: TRBV19
clone size: .
D gene: TRBD1

CDR3 DNA: TGTGCCAGCTCACCCAGCCCGGCAGCCTATCTGCCGCCCCAGCATTTT
CDR3 protein: CASSPSPAAYLPPQHF
J gene: TRBJ1-5
V gene: TRBV18
clone size: .
D gene: .

CDR3 DNA: TGTGCCAGCAGCTTAGAGTTTGGCAGAAGGGGGACTGAAGCTTTCTTT
CDR3 protein: CASSLEFGRRGTEAFF
J gene: TRBJ1-1
V gene: TRBV7-2
clone size: .
D gene: .

CDR3 DNA: TGTGCCAGCAGCCAAACAGCGAACACTGAAGCTTTCTTT
CDR3 protein: CASSQTANTEAFF
J gene: TRBJ1-1
V gene: TRBV14
clone size: .
D gene: .

CDR3 DNA: TGTGCCAGCAGCGAGGGGGGCAGGGGAGGTGAAAAACTGTTTTTT
CDR3 protein: CASSEGGRGGEKLFF
J gene: TRBJ1-4
V gene: TRBV9
clone size: .
D gene: .

CDR3 DNA: TGTGCCAGCAGTCCGACAGGTTTTAATTCACCCCTCCACTTT
CDR3 protein: CASSPTGFNSPLHF
J gene: TRBJ1-6
V gene: TRBV28
clone size: .
D gene: .

CDR3 DNA: TGTGCCAGCAGTTTGTCCGCTAACTATGGCTACACCTTC
CDR3 protein: CASSLSANYGYTF
J gene: TRBJ1-2
V gene: TRBV28
clone size: .
D gene: .

CDR3 DNA: TGTGCCAGCAGTTATAAGACTAGCGGGGGTCAGACCCAGTACTTC
CDR3 protein: CASSYKTSGGQTQYF
J gene: TRBJ2-5
V gene: TRBV6-2/TRBV6-3
clone size: .
D gene: TRBD2

CDR3 DNA: TGTGCCAGCAGCCCCCGCGGCCAGCCCTACGAGCAGTACTTC
CDR3 protein: CASSPRGQPYEQYF
J gene: TRBJ2-7
V gene: TRBV9
clone size: .
D gene: .

CDR3 DNA: TGTGCCAGCAGTGACTCGGCTAGCCGGGGGACCACAGATACGCAGTATTTT
CDR3 protein: CASSDSASRGTTDTQYF
J gene: TRBJ2-3
V gene: TRBV6-4
clone size: .
D gene: .

CDR3 DNA: TGTGCCAGCAGCCCCGGGACCGGGTACTACAATGAGCAGTTCTTC
CDR3 protein: CASSPGTGYYNEQFF
J gene: TRBJ2-1
V gene: TRBV5-4
clone size: .
D gene: .